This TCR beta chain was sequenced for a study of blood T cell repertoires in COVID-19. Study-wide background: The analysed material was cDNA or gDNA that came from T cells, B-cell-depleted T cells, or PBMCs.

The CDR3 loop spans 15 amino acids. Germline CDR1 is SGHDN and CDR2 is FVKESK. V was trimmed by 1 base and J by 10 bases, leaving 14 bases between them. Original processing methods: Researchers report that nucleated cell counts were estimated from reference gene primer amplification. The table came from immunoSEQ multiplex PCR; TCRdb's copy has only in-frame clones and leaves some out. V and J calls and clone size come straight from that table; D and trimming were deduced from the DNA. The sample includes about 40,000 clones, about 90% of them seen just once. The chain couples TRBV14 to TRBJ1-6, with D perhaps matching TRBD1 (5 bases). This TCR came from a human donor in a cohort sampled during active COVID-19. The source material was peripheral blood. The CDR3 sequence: CASSQASSGRSPLHF. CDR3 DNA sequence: TGTGCCAGCAGCCAAGCTTCGTCAGGGCGATCACCCCTCCACTTT.